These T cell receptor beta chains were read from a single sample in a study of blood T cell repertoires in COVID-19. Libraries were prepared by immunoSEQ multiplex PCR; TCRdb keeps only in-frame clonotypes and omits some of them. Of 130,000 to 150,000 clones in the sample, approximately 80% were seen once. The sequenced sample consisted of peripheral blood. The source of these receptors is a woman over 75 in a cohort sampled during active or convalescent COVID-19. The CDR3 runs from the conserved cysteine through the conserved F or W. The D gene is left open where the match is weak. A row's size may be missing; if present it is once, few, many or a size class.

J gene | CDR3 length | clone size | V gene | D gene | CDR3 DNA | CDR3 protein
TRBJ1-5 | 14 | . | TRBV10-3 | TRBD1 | TGTGCCATCAGTGTCGGACAGGGCAATCAGCCCCAGCATTTT | CAISVGQGNQPQHF
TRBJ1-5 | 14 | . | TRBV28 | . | TGTGCCAGCAGTTTATGGGAGAGCAATCAGCCCCAGCATTTT | CASSLWESNQPQHF
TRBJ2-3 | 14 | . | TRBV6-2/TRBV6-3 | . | TGTGCCAGCAGCGACTCCCGGGGGACAGATACGCAGTATTTT | CASSDSRGTDTQYF
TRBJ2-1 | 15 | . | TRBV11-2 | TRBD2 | TGTGCCAGCAGCGCGGGGACTAGCGGCCTCAATGAGCAGTTCTTC | CASSAGTSGLNEQFF
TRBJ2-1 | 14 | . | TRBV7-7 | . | TGTGCTAGCAGCCCTGGCTCCATCTACAATGAGCAGTTCTTC | CASSPGSIYNEQFF
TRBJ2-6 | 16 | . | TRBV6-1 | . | TGTGCCAGCAGTGAAAGACAGGTGGCCGGGGCCAACGTCCTGACTTTC | CASSERQVAGANVLTF
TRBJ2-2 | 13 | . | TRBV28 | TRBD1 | TGTGCCAGCAGCAGGGACAGCCTTGGGGAGCTGTTTTTT | CASSRDSLGELFF
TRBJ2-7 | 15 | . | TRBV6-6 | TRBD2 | TGTGCCAGCAGCCCCGGGACTAGCGGCTCCTACGAGCAGTACTTC | CASSPGTSGSYEQYF
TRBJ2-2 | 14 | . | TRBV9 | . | TGTGCCACATCGACTACGCCAAACACCGGGGAGCTGTTTTTT | CATSTTPNTGELFF
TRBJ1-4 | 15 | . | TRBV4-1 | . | TGCGCCAGCAGCCAAGCGGGGGGGCCTAATGAAAAACTGTTTTTT | CASSQAGGPNEKLFF
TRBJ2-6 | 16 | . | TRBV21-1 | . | TGTGCCAGCAGCAAAGGCAGGGACTCTGGGGCCAACGTCCTGACTTTC | CASSKGRDSGANVLTF
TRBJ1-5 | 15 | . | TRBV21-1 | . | TGTGCCAGTACCACGGAGGTAGCTAGCAATCAGCCCCAGCATTTT | CASTTEVASNQPQHF
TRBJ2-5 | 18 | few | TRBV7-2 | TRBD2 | TGTGCCAGCAGCCACCAGACTAGCGGGGGGCCTCGACAAGAGACCCAGTACTTC | CASSHQTSGGPRQETQYF
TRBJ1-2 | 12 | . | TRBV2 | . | TGTGCCAGCAGTGAATGGAGGGGTGAATACACCTTC | CASSEWRGEYTF
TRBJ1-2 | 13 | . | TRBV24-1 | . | TGTGCCACCCAGGGGTACCTTGACTATGGCTACACCTTC | CATQGYLDYGYTF
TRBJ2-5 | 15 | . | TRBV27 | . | TGTGCCAGCAGTTTATCAGGGGCGCGTGTTGAGACCCAGTACTTC | CASSLSGARVETQYF
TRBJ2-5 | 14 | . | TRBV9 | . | TGTGCCAGCAGCCCTACCCTTTGGTCAGAGACCCAGTACTTC | CASSPTLWSETQYF
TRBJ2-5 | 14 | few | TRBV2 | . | TGTGCCAGCAGTGTCGGCAGGGGTTCAGAGACCCAGTACTTC | CASSVGRGSETQYF
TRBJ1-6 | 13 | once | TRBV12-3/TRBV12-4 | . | TGTGCCAGCAAGGGCAGGGTTTATTCACCCCTCCACTTT | CASKGRVYSPLHF
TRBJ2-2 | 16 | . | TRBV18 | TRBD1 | TGTGCCAGCTCACCGAGAGGGGGCCTCGACACCGGGGAGCTGTTTTTT | CASSPRGGLDTGELFF
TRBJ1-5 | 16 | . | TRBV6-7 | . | TGTGCCAGCAGTTACTCGGGCAGTAATAGCAATCAGCCCCAGCATTTT | CASSYSGSNSNQPQHF
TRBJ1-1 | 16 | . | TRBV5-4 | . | TGTGCCAGCAGCGGGCGGTCAGGGAGGGGGAACACTGAAGCTTTCTTT | CASSGRSGRGNTEAFF
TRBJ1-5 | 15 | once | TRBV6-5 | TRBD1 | TGTGCCAGCAGTCCGGAGGGGGCAAGCAATCAGCCCCAGCATTTT | CASSPEGASNQPQHF
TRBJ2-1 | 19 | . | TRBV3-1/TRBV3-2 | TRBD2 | TGTGCCAGCACGGTTTCCCCCGGACTAGCGGGGGTCTCCTACAATGAGCAGTTCTTC | CASTVSPGLAGVSYNEQFF
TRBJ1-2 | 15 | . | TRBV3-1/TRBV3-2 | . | TGTGCCAGCAGCCAAGAAATCGGGGTTAACTATGGCTACACCTTC | CASSQEIGVNYGYTF
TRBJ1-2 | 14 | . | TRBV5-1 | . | TGCGCCAGCAACCCGGGGGGGAAGCACTATGGCTACACCTTC | CASNPGGKHYGYTF
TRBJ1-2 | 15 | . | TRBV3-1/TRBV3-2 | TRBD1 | TGTGCCAGCAGCCAACGGACAGGGTGGTTCTATGGCTACACCTTC | CASSQRTGWFYGYTF
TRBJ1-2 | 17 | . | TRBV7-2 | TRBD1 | TGTGCCAGCAGCGTGGACTCCGGGACAGGGGGTAACTATGGCTACACCTTC | CASSVDSGTGGNYGYTF
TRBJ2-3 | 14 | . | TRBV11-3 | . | TGTGCCAGCAGCTTAAGGGGTTTTAAAGATACGCAGTATTTT | CASSLRGFKDTQYF
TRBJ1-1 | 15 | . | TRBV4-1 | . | TGCGCCAGCAGCCCGGAATGGGGAGTTATCACTGAAGCTTTCTTT | CASSPEWGVITEAFF
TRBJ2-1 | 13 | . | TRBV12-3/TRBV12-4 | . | TGTGCCAGCACCGACTTTTCCCCCCGGGAGCAGTTCTTC | CASTDFSPREQFF
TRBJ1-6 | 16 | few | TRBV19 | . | TGTGCCAGTAGTGACATAGCTGGAGGAGCGCGATCACCCCTCCACTTT | CASSDIAGGARSPLHF
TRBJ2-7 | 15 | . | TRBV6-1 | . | TGTGCCAGCAGTGAACCGGGACACTTAACCTACGAGCAGTACTTC | CASSEPGHLTYEQYF
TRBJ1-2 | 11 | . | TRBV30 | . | TGTGCCTGGATTCGGAACTATGGCTACACCTTC | CAWIRNYGYTF
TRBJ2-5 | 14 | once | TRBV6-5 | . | TGTGCCAGCAGGACAGGCAGCCCAAGGTGGACCCAGTACTTC | CASRTGSPRWTQYF
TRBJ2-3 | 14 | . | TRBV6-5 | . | TGTGCCAGCGGAGGACAGATGGAGACAGATACGCAGTATTTT | CASGGQMETDTQYF
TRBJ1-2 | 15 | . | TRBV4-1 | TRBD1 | TGCGCCAGCAGCCTCAGTCCGGGACAGCCATATGGCTACACCTTC | CASSLSPGQPYGYTF
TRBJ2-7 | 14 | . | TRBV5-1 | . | TGCGCCAGCAGACCCGAACAGGTCTCCTACGAGCAGTACTTC | CASRPEQVSYEQYF
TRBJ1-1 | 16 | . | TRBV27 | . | TGTGCCAGCAGTTTATTCCCCTCCGGGGGGGGGACTGAAGCTTTCTTT | CASSLFPSGGGTEAFF
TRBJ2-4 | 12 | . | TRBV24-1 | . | TGTGCCACCAGTGACACAGGGTTTGTTCAGTACTTC | CATSDTGFVQYF
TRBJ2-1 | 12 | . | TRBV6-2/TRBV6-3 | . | TGTGCCAGCAGTTACCTCGGTAATGAGCAGTTCTTC | CASSYLGNEQFF
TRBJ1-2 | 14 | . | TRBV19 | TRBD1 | TGTGCCAGTAGCCGCGGAGGGACAGGGGTTGGCTACACCTTC | CASSRGGTGVGYTF
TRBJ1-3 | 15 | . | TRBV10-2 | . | TGCGCCAGCAGAGGAAGGGACAATGCTGGAAACACCATATATTTT | CASRGRDNAGNTIYF
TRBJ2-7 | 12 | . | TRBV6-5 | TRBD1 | TGTGCCAGCACCGACAGGGACTACGAGCAGTACTTC | CASTDRDYEQYF
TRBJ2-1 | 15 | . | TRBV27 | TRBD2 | TGTGCCAGCAGTGCCGTGTGGACTAGCGGGGGTGAGCAGTTCTTC | CASSAVWTSGGEQFF
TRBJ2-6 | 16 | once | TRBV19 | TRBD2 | TGTGCCAGTCGGGGGGGTCGAGGGTCTGGGGCCAACGTCCTGACTTTC | CASRGGRGSGANVLTF